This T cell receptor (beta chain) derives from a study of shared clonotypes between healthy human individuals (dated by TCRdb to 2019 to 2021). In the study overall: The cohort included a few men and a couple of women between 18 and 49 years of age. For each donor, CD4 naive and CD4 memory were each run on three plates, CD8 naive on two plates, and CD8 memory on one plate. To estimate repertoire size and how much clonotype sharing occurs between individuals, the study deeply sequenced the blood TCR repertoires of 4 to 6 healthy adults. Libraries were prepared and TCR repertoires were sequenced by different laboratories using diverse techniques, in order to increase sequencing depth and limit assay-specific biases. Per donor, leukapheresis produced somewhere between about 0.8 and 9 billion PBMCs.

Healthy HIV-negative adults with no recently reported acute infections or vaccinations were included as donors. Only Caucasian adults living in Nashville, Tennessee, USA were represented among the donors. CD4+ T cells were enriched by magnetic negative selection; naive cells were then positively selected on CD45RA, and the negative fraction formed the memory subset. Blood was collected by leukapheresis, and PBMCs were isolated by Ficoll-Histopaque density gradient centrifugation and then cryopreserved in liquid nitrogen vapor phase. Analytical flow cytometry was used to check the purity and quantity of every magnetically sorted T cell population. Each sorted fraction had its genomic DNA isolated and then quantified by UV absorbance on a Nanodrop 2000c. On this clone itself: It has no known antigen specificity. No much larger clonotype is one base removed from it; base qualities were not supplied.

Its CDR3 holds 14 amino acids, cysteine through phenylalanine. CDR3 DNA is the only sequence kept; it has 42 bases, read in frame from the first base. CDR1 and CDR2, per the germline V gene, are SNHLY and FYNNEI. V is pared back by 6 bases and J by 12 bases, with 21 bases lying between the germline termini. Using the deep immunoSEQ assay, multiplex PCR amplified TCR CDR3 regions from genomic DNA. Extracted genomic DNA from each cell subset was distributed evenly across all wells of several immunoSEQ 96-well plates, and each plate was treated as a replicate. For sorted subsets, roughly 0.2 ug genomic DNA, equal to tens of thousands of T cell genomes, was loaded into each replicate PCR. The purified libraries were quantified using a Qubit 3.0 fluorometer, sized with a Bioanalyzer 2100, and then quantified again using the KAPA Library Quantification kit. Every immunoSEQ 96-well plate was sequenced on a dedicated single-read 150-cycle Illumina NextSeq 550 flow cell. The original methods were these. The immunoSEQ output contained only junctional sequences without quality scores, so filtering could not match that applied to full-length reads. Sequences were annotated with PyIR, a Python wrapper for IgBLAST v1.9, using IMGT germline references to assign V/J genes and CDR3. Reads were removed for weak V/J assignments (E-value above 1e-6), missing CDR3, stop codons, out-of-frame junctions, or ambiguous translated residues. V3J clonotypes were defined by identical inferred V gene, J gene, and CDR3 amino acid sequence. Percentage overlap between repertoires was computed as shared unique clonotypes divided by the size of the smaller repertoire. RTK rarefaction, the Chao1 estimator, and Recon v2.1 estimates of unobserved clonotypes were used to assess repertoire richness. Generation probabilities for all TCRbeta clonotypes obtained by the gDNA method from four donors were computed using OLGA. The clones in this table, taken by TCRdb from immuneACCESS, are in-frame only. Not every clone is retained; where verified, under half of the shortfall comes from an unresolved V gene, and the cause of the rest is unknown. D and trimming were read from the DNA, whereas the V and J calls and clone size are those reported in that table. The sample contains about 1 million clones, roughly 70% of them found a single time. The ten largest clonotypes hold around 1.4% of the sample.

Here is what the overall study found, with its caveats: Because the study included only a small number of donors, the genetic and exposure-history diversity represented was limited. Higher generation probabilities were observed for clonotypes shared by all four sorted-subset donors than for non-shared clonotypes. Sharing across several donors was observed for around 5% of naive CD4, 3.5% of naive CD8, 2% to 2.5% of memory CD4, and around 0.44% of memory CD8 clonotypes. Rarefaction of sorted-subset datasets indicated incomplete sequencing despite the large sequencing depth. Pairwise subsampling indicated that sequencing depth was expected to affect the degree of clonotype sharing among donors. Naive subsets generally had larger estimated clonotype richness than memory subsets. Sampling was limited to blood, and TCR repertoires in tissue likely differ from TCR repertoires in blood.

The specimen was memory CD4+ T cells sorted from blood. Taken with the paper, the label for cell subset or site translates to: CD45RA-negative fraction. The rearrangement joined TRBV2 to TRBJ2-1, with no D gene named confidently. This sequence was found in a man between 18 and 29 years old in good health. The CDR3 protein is CASSHLDREKGQFF. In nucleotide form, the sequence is TGTGCCAGCAGCCACCTGGACCGCGAGAAAGGGCAGTTCTTC.